One sample yielded the 20 T cell receptor beta chains listed below, sequenced in a study of blood T cells in healthy people across ages (dated by TCRdb to about 2015). Libraries were constructed by 5' RACE. The run used an Illumina HiSeq 2500. A second PCR of roughly 7 to 11 cycles was run with a J-beta primer mix and a sample-barcoded 5' primer. Using fastp trimming at Q25 and MiXCR clonotype assembly, TCRdb reanalyzed the public sequencing data and kept in-frame beta chains. Each entry is one CDR3 protein sequence, shown with its most common DNA and genes. This sample comprises over a million distinct CDR3 sequences, roughly a quarter of them detected only once. Approximately 0.75% of the sample is taken by the ten largest. These same records also appear under a second study, on T cells of mothers and their children.

Sequenced material: blood. Every receptor here comes from a girl aged 2 to 10 in good health.

Only a few counts were recorded for this clonotype. The J gene is TRBJ1-2, the V gene TRBV4-3; D is perhaps TRBD1 (5 bases). The CDR3 consists of 15 residues. V lost 0 bases to trimming and J lost 5 bases, with 13 bases between them. CDR1 and CDR2 (germline): LGHNA, YSLEER. The CDR3 is CASSQDRSQGYGYTF. The CDR3 DNA is TGCGCCAGCAGCCAAGATAGGTCGCAGGGTTATGGCTACACCTTC.

The genes are TRBV27 and TRBJ2-4, with a tentative D call TRBD2 (6 bases). Germline CDR1 and CDR2: MNHEY and SMNVEV (reference sequence). This CDR3 is 17 amino acids long. Trimming shortened V by 5 bases and J by 0 bases, and 17 bases separated the two germline ends. CDR3 region: CASSSYTGGLAKNIQYF. The CDR3 coding sequence is TGTGCCAGCAGTAGTTACACAGGAGGGCTAGCCAAAAACATTCAGTACTTC.

This clonotype occurred a few times. The chain recombines TRBV3-1 with TRBJ2-1; D call uncertain. Per germline, CDR1 LGHDT and CDR2 YNNKEL (reference sequence). Trimming removed 1 base from V and 3 bases from J, with 4 bases in between. CDR3 length: 13 amino acids. The DNA for the CDR3 is TGTGCCAGCAGCCAAGCAAACTACAATGAGCAGTTCTTC. Its protein is CASSQANYNEQFF.

In its sample, this clonotype was seen many times. The junction shows a germline mismatch at one end, possibly a read error. The V call is TRBV29-1, the J call TRBJ2-5; tentative D call: TRBD1 (5 bases). This CDR3 region has 12 residues. Per the germline V gene, CDR1 is SQVTM and CDR2 is ANQGSEA. The CDR3 region is CSVESGQETQYF. CDR3 bases: TGCAGCGTTGAATCCGGACAAGAGACTCAGTACTTC.

The rearrangement uses TRBV4-1 and TRBJ2-1; no clear D gene. V was shortened by 1 base and J by 7 bases, with 23 bases between the two germline ends. The CDR3 covers 18 residues. CDR1 MGHRA and CDR2 YSYEKL come from the germline V gene. The CDR3 coding sequence is TGCGCCAGCAGCCAAGTTCTCAGCGAGACTTGGGGTTTTAATGAGCAGTTCTTC. Translated: CASSQVLSETWGFNEQFF.

The genes are TRBV24-1 and TRBJ1-2, with a possible D match to TRBD1 (6 bases). V was pared by 2 bases and J by 0 bases, with 9 bases between. The CDR3 extends over 15 amino acids. Germline CDR1 KGHDR, CDR2 SFDVKD. The CDR3 spells CATSDSGQPNYGYTF. Written as DNA, the CDR3 is TGTGCCACCAGTGATTCCGGACAGCCTAACTATGGCTACACCTTC.

The V call is TRBV29-1, the J call TRBJ2-2; 7 bases are a match to TRBD1. Germline CDR1 and CDR2: SQVTM and ANQGSEA. The V and J ends lost 4 bases and 1 base, in that order; junction bases with no gene match: 3. CDR3 length: 14 amino acids. DNA for the CDR3: TGCAGCGTTGGGACAGGATGGAACACCGGGGAGCTGTTTTTT. Amino acids: CSVGTGWNTGELFF.

A few counts support this clonotype. V gene TRBV7-9 combines with J gene TRBJ2-1; D perhaps matches TRBD1 (6 bases). The CDR3 consists of 14 residues. Between the trimmed V and J ends, which lost 4 bases and 5 bases, there was a span of 12 bases. Germline values: CDR1 SEHNR, CDR2 FQNEAQ (reference sequence). CDR3 bases: TGTGCCAGCAGCTCTGAGGACAGACACAATGAGCAGTTCTTC. Translation gives CASSSEDRHNEQFF.

The rearrangement links TRBV3-1 to TRBJ2-7; the D is unclear. V was shortened by 0 bases and J by 9 bases, with 18 bases between the two germline ends. In germline, CDR1 is LGHDT, CDR2 YNNKEL (reference sequence). The length of the CDR3 is 15 residues. The CDR3 DNA follows: TGTGCCAGCAGCCAAGATGTCTCGCCATCAGGTCTGCAGTACTTC. Translation: CASSQDVSPSGLQYF.

This clonotype was observed a few times. The chain couples TRBV4-1 to TRBJ2-7, with D hard to call. Germline V CDR1 and CDR2: MGHRA, YSYEKL. The V end was cut by 3 bases, the J end by 3 bases, with 12 bases between. CDR3 length: 14 residues. The CDR3 DNA reads TGCGCCAGCAGCCAGGCAGTAGGGTACTACGAGCAGTACTTC. It is translated as CASSQAVGYYEQYF.

The V and J genes are TRBV29-1 and TRBJ2-5; possibly TRBD1 for D (6 bases). Gene TRBJ2-1 matches the end of the DNA better, so the J call may be wrong. This CDR3 region has 13 residues. Germline-derived CDR1 and CDR2 are SQVTM and ANQGSEA. CDR3 sequence (DNA): TGCAGCTCGCCGGACAGCTTCCTAAATGAGCAGTTCTTC. Protein sequence: CSSPDSFLNEQFF.

This chain links TRBV12-3 or TRBV12-4 with TRBJ2-1; D unresolved. This CDR3 spans 12 amino acids. With 3 bases removed from V and 5 bases from J, the gap between germline ends came to 5 bases. CDR3 loop: CASSFYDNEQFF. The CDR3 DNA reads as TGTGCCAGCAGTTTTTATGACAATGAGCAGTTCTTC.

Within the sample, this clonotype is large. The J gene is TRBJ2-7, the V gene TRBV7-2, with 11 bases identical to TRBD1. Germline CDR1 is SGHTA and CDR2 is FQGNSA. The CDR3 runs to 18 residues. The trim removed 6 bases at V and 5 bases at J, leaving 18 bases unmatched. CDR3 sequence (DNA): TGTGCCAGCAGTTTTCGGACAGGGGGCGAGATATACGGCAACGAGCAGTACTTC. Translating it yields CASSFRTGGEIYGNEQYF.

The CDR3 region is CSAGLADSYNEQFF. CDR3 sequence (DNA): TGCAGCGCCGGACTAGCGGACTCCTACAATGAGCAGTTCTTC. The chain joins TRBV29-1 to TRBJ2-1; TRBD2 matches at 10 bases. J was trimmed by 0 bases and V by 7 bases; bases with no gene match: 3. CDR1 is SQVTM, CDR2 ANQGSEA, per germline. The length of the CDR3 is 14 residues.

This clonotype was seen more than once but under ten times. The chain combines TRBV9 with TRBJ1-3; D is unclear. The germline V gene encodes CDR1 SGDLS and CDR2 YYNGEE. The CDR3 extends over 14 amino acids. V dropped 3 bases and J dropped 2 bases, with 9 bases sitting between them. CDR3 residues: CASSGDLPGNTIYF. The CDR3 DNA sequence: TGTGCCAGCAGCGGCGACCTGCCTGGAAACACCATATATTTT.

This clonotype occurred many times. The genes are TRBV5-1 and TRBJ2-7; 10 bases line up with TRBD2. The CDR3 is 15 residues long. Trimming cost V 7 bases and J 1 base; bases outside gene matches: 8. The V gene's germline CDR1 is SGHRS and CDR2 YFSETQ. CDR3 loop: CASGSGTSVSYEQYF. The DNA of the CDR3 is TGCGCCAGCGGCTCCGGGACTAGCGTATCCTACGAGCAGTACTTC. Looking up the rest from reference TRBV5-1 and TRBJ2-7 gives the full variable domain: KAGVTQTPRYLIKTRGQQVTLSCSPISGHRSVSWYQQTPGQGLQFLFEYFSETQRNKGNFPGRFSGRQFSNSRSEMNVSTLELGDSALYLCASGSGTSVSYEQYFGPGTRLTVT.

This clonotype was recorded a few times. At one end, the junction sequence differs from germline, possibly due to a read error. The genes are TRBV28 and TRBJ2-7; no firm D call. The CDR3 totals 12 residues. Germline V lookup: CDR1 MDHEN, CDR2 SYDVKM. The CDR3 sequence is CASSLENYKQYF. The CDR3 DNA sequence: TGTGCCAGCAGTTTGGAAAACTACAAGCAGTACTTC. The variable domain in full, completed from reference TRBV28 and TRBJ2-7, reads DVKVTQSSRYLVKRTGEKVFLECVQDMDHENMFWYRQDPGLGLRLIYFSYDVKMKEKGDIPEGYSVSREKKERFSLILESASTNQTSMYLCASSLENYKQYFGPGTRLTVT.

This rearrangement joins TRBV2 to TRBJ2-1, with 11 positions matching TRBD1. The germline CDR1 and CDR2 sequences are SNHLY and FYNNEI. With V trimmed by 5 bases and J by 9 bases, 9 bases remained unmatched. This CDR3 contains 15 residues. CDR3 DNA: TGTGCCAGCAGTCTTGAAGGACAGGGGGCGTTTGAGCAGTTCTTC. Residues: CASSLEGQGAFEQFF.

The chain carries TRBV4-2 and TRBJ2-7; D is tentatively TRBD1 or TRBD2 (5 bases each). The germline gives CDR1 LGHNA, CDR2 YNFKEQ. This CDR3 region has 15 residues. The germline V and J ends were trimmed by 2 bases and 1 base, with 12 bases remaining between them. CDR3 DNA: TGTGCCAGCAGCCAATCCTATGGGGGATCCTACGAGCAGTACTTC. It encodes CASSQSYGGSYEQYF.

The rearrangement links TRBV12-3 or TRBV12-4 to TRBJ1-1, with D possibly TRBD1 on 5 matching bases. Trimming pared 6 bases from V and 11 bases from J, leaving 19 bases between. The CDR3 spans 13 residues. CDR3 nucleotide sequence: TGTGCCAGCAGCCCAAGACCGGGGGTCTCGGCTTTCTTT. It specifies CASSPRPGVSAFF.